This passage covers 9 T cell receptor beta chains from one sample sequenced in a study of cytotoxic CD8 clonotypes in ibrutinib-treated CLL. The data were produced by immunoSEQ multiplex PCR, yet TCRdb's version contains in-frame clones alone and is incomplete. The table lists around 41,000 clones, roughly 70% of them singletons, with about 9.4% in the top ten. The sample was PBMCs, taken at disease progression, from a patient treated with ibrutinib. The receptors here all came from a human donor with chronic lymphocytic leukemia.

The chain has TRBV5-1 and TRBJ2-7, with D maybe TRBD2 (6 bases). CDR3 length equals 13 residues. Germline CDR1 SGHRS, CDR2 YFSETQ. The V and J ends lost 2 bases and 7 bases respectively, with 13 bases between them. The CDR3 is CASSFGQGGEQYF. The CDR3 coding sequence is TGCGCCAGCAGCTTTGGGCAGGGAGGTGAGCAGTACTTC.

This chain uses TRBV6-1 with TRBJ2-5; D possibly matches TRBD1 or TRBD2 (5 bases each). Germline-derived CDR1 and CDR2 are MNHNS and SASEGT. CDR3 length equals 19 residues. Trimming stripped 2 bases from V and 1 base from J, with 23 bases between. The DNA of the CDR3 is TGTGCCAGCAGTGAAATGCGAGTCAGGGTACTAGGCGTCCAAGAGACCCAGTACTTC. It translates to CASSEMRVRVLGVQETQYF.

This clone was picked up a small number of times. The chain uses TRBV4-1 and TRBJ2-7; maybe TRBD2 (6 bases). CDR3 length: 16 residues. V was cut by 1 base and J by 5 bases, with 18 bases left in between. Germline V gives CDR1 MGHRA, CDR2 YSYEKL. CDR3 residues: CASSQGWDLSWDEQYF. The DNA of the CDR3 is TGCGCCAGCAGCCAAGGGTGGGACTTATCTTGGGACGAGCAGTACTTC.

This chain uses TRBV11-2 with TRBJ1-2; D not resolved. Trimming removed 5 bases from V and 9 bases from J, with 19 bases in between. The CDR3 runs to 14 residues. Looked up from germline, CDR1 is SGHAT and CDR2 is FQNNGV. The chain's CDR3 is CASSPLIPSASYTF. In DNA form, the CDR3 reads TGTGCCAGCAGCCCATTGATACCGTCCGCAAGCTACACCTTC. Full variable domain (rest looked up from reference TRBV11-2 and TRBJ1-2): EAGVAQSPRYKIIEKRQSVAFWCNPISGHATLYWYQQILGQGPKLLIQFQNNGVVDDSQLPKDRFSAERLKGVDSTLKIQPAKLEDSAVYLCASSPLIPSASYTFGSGTRLTVV.

The rearrangement links TRBV19 to TRBJ2-6; 7 bases line up with TRBD1. Germline V gene sequence: CDR1 LNHDA, CDR2 SQIVND (reference sequence). The CDR3 is 15 amino acids. The V and J ends lost 5 bases and 0 bases, in that order; junction bases with no gene match: 1. CDR3 amino acids: CASSGQASGANVLTF. CDR3 sequence (DNA): TGTGCCAGTAGTGGACAGGCCTCTGGGGCCAACGTCCTGACTTTC.

This chain connects TRBV6-5 to TRBJ2-1; 8 bases are shared with TRBD2. In germline, CDR1 is MNHEY, CDR2 SVGAGI. Trimming took 4 bases from V and 7 from J; bases not matched to a gene: 12. The CDR3 sequence is 16 residues long. CDR3 region: CASSSPAGVARNEQFF. The CDR3 bases are TGTGCCAGCAGTTCCCCAGCGGGAGTCGCTAGGAATGAGCAGTTCTTC.

This rearrangement joins TRBV30 to TRBJ1-3; D unclear. Trimming took 3 bases from V and 0 from J, leaving 9 bases between them. This CDR3 spans 14 amino acids. CDR1 GTSNPN and CDR2 SVGIG come from the germline V gene (reference sequence). CDR3 region: CAWSSGYSGNTIYF. DNA for the CDR3: TGTGCCTGGAGCTCCGGGTACTCTGGAAACACCATATATTTT.

V gene TRBV21-1 combines with J gene TRBJ2-5; no DNA check was done on the table's D call, TRBD1. TRBV21-1 is a documented pseudogene. There are 16 residues in the CDR3. The CDR3 spells CASSPPPQDRKETQYF. In DNA, the CDR3 is TGTGCCAGCAGCCCTCCCCCCCAAGACAGGAAAGAGACCCAGTACTTC.

The genes are TRBV2 and TRBJ2-7; 7 positions match TRBD2. The CDR3 contains 15 residues. V gave up 4 bases and J gave up 0 bases; unmatched junction bases: 6. Germline V lookup: CDR1 SNHLY, CDR2 FYNNEI. The DNA for the CDR3 is TGTGCCAGCAGTGTAAGGCGGGAGAGCTCCTACGAGCAGTACTTC. Its translation: CASSVRRESSYEQYF.